The 26 T cell receptor beta chains below all came from one sample that was sequenced in a study of T cells in Graves' hyperthyroidism and ophthalmopathy. Regions amplified from RNA transcripts were the TCR beta CDR3 regions. First-round RT-PCR with HTBI primers amplified the TCR CDR3 region. TCRdb re-called the multiplex PCR reads with MiXCR, one entry per CDR3 protein. The repertoire holds roughly 500,000 distinct CDR3 sequences, with roughly a quarter as singletons. The sequencing input was blood. Every receptor here comes from a woman in her thirties with Graves' ophthalmopathy.

This clonotype was picked up many times. This chain joins TRBV6-1 and TRBJ2-5, with TRBD2 matching 12 bases. V was clipped by 2 bases and J by 4 bases; unmatched bases: 11. This CDR3 is built from 18 residues. CDR1 MNHNS and CDR2 SASEGT come from the germline V gene. This CDR3 is CASSEMPSGGALVETQYF. The CDR3, as DNA: TGTGCCAGCAGTGAAATGCCTAGCGGGGGGGCCTTAGTAGAGACCCAGTACTTC.

The V and J genes are TRBV6-4 and TRBJ2-1, with TRBD2 matching 10 bases. The CDR3 runs to 17 residues. Germline V lookup: CDR1 MRHNA, CDR2 SNTAGT. Losses at the gene ends were 6 bases for V and 0 bases for J; bases not matched to a gene: 8. CDR3 residues: CASRTSGSRSSYNEQFF. CDR3 bases: TGTGCCAGCAGGACTAGCGGGTCCAGGAGCTCCTACAATGAGCAGTTCTTC.

There are many counts of this clonotype. The chain links TRBV15 to TRBJ2-2; a possible D gene is TRBD1 (6 bases). The CDR3 has 15 amino acids. CDR1 LNHNV and CDR2 YYDKDF come from the germline V gene (reference sequence). Trimming cost V 1 base and J 4 bases, with 10 bases left between them. Here the CDR3 reads CATSRAGVFTGELFF. Here the CDR3 DNA reads TGTGCCACCAGCAGAGCAGGGGTCTTCACCGGGGAGCTGTTTTTT.

This clonotype was seen ten or more times. The V call is TRBV6-5, the J call TRBJ1-1; perhaps TRBD1 as D (6 bases). Germline V CDR1 and CDR2: MNHEY, SVGAGI. CDR3 length: 15 residues. V dropped 2 bases and J dropped 4 bases, with 14 bases sitting between them. The DNA for the CDR3 is TGTGCCAGCAGTTACCAAACTACAGGGATCACTGAAGCTTTCTTT. It codes for CASSYQTTGITEAFF.

This clonotype has more than one count but fewer than ten. The chain carries TRBV30 and TRBJ1-2; 8 bases are shared with TRBD1. Germline CDR1 and CDR2: GTSNPN and SVGIG (reference sequence). The CDR3 is 14 amino acids. V dropped 2 bases and J dropped 4; count of bases not matched to a gene: 6. CDR3 sequence reads: CAWSTGQGTYGYTF. The CDR3 nucleotides are TGTGCCTGGAGTACCGGACAGGGCACCTATGGCTACACCTTC.

This clonotype was seen ten or more times. The genes are TRBV6-1 and TRBJ1-5, with D perhaps TRBD1 (5 bases). Germline loops: CDR1 MNHNS, CDR2 SASEGT. V lost 6 bases to trimming and J lost 0 bases, with 9 bases between them. CDR3 size: 14 residues. The CDR3 sequence is CASSQTASNQPQHF. In nucleotides, the CDR3 is TGTGCCAGCAGCCAGACAGCTAGCAATCAGCCCCAGCATTTT.

This clonotype was seen many times. This chain uses TRBV19 with TRBJ1-1, with D unclear. Germline V lookup: CDR1 LNHDA, CDR2 SQIVND (reference sequence). The V and J ends lost 7 bases and 1 base respectively, with 13 bases between them. The CDR3 sequence is 14 residues long. As DNA, the CDR3 is TGTGCCAGTACCGACGAACGGAAGAACACTGAAGCTTTCTTT. Protein product: CASTDERKNTEAFF.

This clonotype was counted at least ten times. The CDR3 coding sequence is TGTGCCAGCAGCTTAGGGAGCGGGGGTGGAAATCAGCCCCAGCATTTT. Encoded protein: CASSLGSGGGNQPQHF. V gene TRBV7-6 combines with J gene TRBJ1-5, with D tentatively TRBD1 (5 bases). V dropped 1 base and J dropped 4 bases, with 14 bases sitting between them. CDR3 length equals 16 residues. In germline, CDR1 is SGHVS, CDR2 FNYEAQ.

There are a few counts of this clonotype. The V call is TRBV5-1, the J call TRBJ1-2; D is possibly TRBD1 (5 bases). Trimming stripped 6 bases from V and 4 bases from J, with 19 bases between. Germline V CDR1 and CDR2: SGHRS, YFSETQ. CDR3 size: 15 residues. CDR3 loop: CASNRDGGLGYGYTF. CDR3 in DNA: TGCGCCAGCAACCGCGACGGGGGGTTGGGCTATGGCTACACCTTC.

Ten or more counts support this clonotype. The V call is TRBV11-2, the J call TRBJ2-5; D is uncertain. The CDR3 has 13 amino acids. From germline, CDR1 is SGHAT and CDR2 FQNNGV. Trimming took 7 bases from V and 0 from J, leaving 9 bases between them. CDR3 sequence reads: CASTLDDQETQYF. CDR3 coding DNA: TGTGCCAGCACCTTGGACGACCAAGAGACCCAGTACTTC.

The sample holds many counts of this clonotype. The V call is TRBV5-1, the J call TRBJ1-2; 8 bases match TRBD1. The junction had 3 bases not matched to a gene; V was cut back by 3 bases and J by 2 bases. This CDR3 is 14 amino acids long. Germline lookup yields CDR1 SGHRS and CDR2 YFSETQ. This CDR3 is CASSSAGGNYGYTF. The CDR3 coding sequence is TGCGCCAGCAGCTCCGCAGGGGGCAACTATGGCTACACCTTC.

This clonotype was seen many times. The chain couples TRBV6-1 to TRBJ1-1, with unresolved D. Germline lookup yields CDR1 MNHNS and CDR2 SASEGT. This CDR3 region has 14 residues. V lost 7 bases and J 1 base, leaving 13 bases between the germline ends. The CDR3 protein is CASKRSTSNTEAFF. Here the CDR3 DNA reads TGTGCCAGCAAGAGGAGCACCTCGAACACTGAAGCTTTCTTT.

The chain uses TRBV29-1 and TRBJ2-2; a possible D gene is TRBD1 (6 bases). Germline values: CDR1 SQVTM, CDR2 ANQGSEA. The CDR3 is 15 residues long. Trimming took 5 bases from V and 2 from J, leaving 15 bases between them. CDR3 bases: TGCAGCGTTCTGTTGTCAGGGGTCAACACCGGGGAGCTGTTTTTT. Protein sequence: CSVLLSGVNTGELFF.

The chain joins TRBV9 to TRBJ2-7; no reliable D call. V lost 3 bases and J lost 6, with 16 bases in between. This CDR3 comprises 14 residues. Germline V gene sequence: CDR1 SGDLS, CDR2 YYNGEE. The CDR3 sequence is CASSDTSSGTEQYF. CDR3 nucleotide sequence: TGTGCCAGCAGCGATACTTCATCCGGAACCGAGCAGTACTTC.

The V and J genes are TRBV11-3 and TRBJ2-7; a possible D gene is TRBD2 (6 bases). CDR3 length equals 12 residues. Germline V gives CDR1 SGHNT, CDR2 YENEEA. V lost 2 bases, J lost 10 bases, and 12 bases lay in between. Here the CDR3 reads CASSLPGLRQYF. The CDR3 DNA reads TGTGCCAGCAGCTTACCGGGACTCCGCCAGTACTTC.

This clonotype appeared many times. This rearrangement joins TRBV19 to TRBJ1-1, with TRBD1 matching over 8 bases. Germline V gene sequence: CDR1 LNHDA, CDR2 SQIVND (reference sequence). V lost 5 bases and J lost 3; bases outside the gene matches: 14. This CDR3 has 17 residues. CDR3 in amino acids: CASSLIQGVGFDTEAFF. CDR3 DNA: TGTGCCAGTAGTTTAATACAGGGGGTAGGATTCGACACTGAAGCTTTCTTT. Together with reference TRBV19 and TRBJ1-1, the CDR3 gives the full variable domain: DGGITQSPKYLFRKEGQNVTLSCEQNLNHDAMYWYRQDPGQGLRLIYYSQIVNDFQKGDIAEGYSVSREKKESFPLTVTSAQKNPTAFYLCASSLIQGVGFDTEAFFGQGTRLTVV.

This clonotype came up many times. The chain uses TRBV19 and TRBJ1-5, with D possibly matching TRBD1 (5 bases). Germline V lookup: CDR1 LNHDA, CDR2 SQIVND (reference sequence). The CDR3 is 14 amino acids. Between the trimmed V and J ends, which lost 5 bases and 2 bases, there was a span of 10 bases. As DNA, the CDR3 is TGTGCCAGTAGTGGATCGGGGGGCAATCAGCCCCAGCATTTT. Its translation: CASSGSGGNQPQHF.

This clonotype is a singleton in its sample. This chain connects TRBV6-2 or TRBV6-3 to TRBJ2-7, with D perhaps matching TRBD1 or TRBD2 (5 bases each). Germline-derived CDR1 and CDR2 are MNHEY and SVGEGT. The CDR3 has 17 amino acids. V lost 2 bases and J 2 bases, leaving 19 bases between the germline ends. DNA of the CDR3: TGTGCCAGCAGTTACCCCCCAGGGAGCGCGCTAACCTACGAGCAGTACTTC. This translates into CASSYPPGSALTYEQYF.

This clonotype was observed many times. The gene calls are TRBV29-1 and TRBJ1-2; D gene unclear. The CDR3 runs to 11 residues. Germline CDR1 and CDR2: SQVTM and ANQGSEA. Trimming cost V 4 bases and J 6 bases, with 9 bases left between them. Here the CDR3 reads CSVVGSHGYTF. CDR3 nucleotides: TGCAGCGTTGTGGGTTCCCATGGCTACACCTTC.

Many counts were recorded for this clonotype. The chain is built from TRBV6-1 and TRBJ1-2, with a tentative D call TRBD1 (6 bases). V lost 8 bases to trimming and J lost 3 bases, with 16 bases between them. Germline V CDR1 and CDR2: MNHNS, SASEGT. This CDR3 is built from 14 residues. CDR3 residues: CASFRGGADYGYTF. CDR3 sequence (DNA): TGTGCCAGCTTTCGTGGGGGCGCGGACTATGGCTACACCTTC.

Ten or more counts support this clonotype. The V gene is TRBV12-3 or TRBV12-4, the J gene TRBJ1-1; D not certain. The length of the CDR3 is 14 residues. V was cut by 6 bases and J by 1 base, with 12 bases left in between. CDR3 bases: TGTGCCAGCAGGTCTCAGACTGAGAACACTGAAGCTTTCTTT. Protein product: CASRSQTENTEAFF.

The chain joins TRBV6-5 to TRBJ2-5, with no clear D. CDR1 is MNHEY and CDR2 is SVGAGI in the germline V gene. The CDR3 runs 14 residues. V was shortened by 0 bases and J by 4 bases, with 9 bases between the two germline ends. This CDR3 is CASSYSTPRETQYF. Here the CDR3 DNA reads TGTGCCAGCAGTTACTCGACCCCAAGAGAGACCCAGTACTTC.

This clonotype was recorded at least ten times. The rearrangement joins TRBV6-1 to TRBJ2-7; D remains unclear. In germline, CDR1 is MNHNS, CDR2 SASEGT. The CDR3 has 12 amino acids. Trimming shortened V by 10 bases and J by 0 bases, and 10 bases separated the two germline ends. The chain's CDR3 is CATSRSSYEQYF. As DNA, the CDR3 is TGTGCCACTTCCCGGAGCTCCTACGAGCAGTACTTC.

The count of this clonotype is one. A much larger clone sits a single nucleotide away, making a read error possible. Since no conserved phenylalanine or tryptophan closes the CDR3, a read error is the likely cause. The V call is TRBV29-1, the J call TRBJ1-1; D is unclear. Germline V CDR1 and CDR2: SQVTM, ANQGSEA. CDR3 length: 13 residues. V shed 4 bases and J shed 0 bases, with 9 bases lying between them. The CDR3 sequence is CSVVLTLNTEAFL. CDR3 nucleotides: TGCAGCGTTGTGTTGACCCTGAACACTGAAGCTTTCCTT.

A few counts support this clonotype. The V gene is TRBV4-1, the J gene TRBJ2-1; TRBD2 matches 10 bases. From germline, CDR1 is MGHRA and CDR2 YSYEKL. V shed 0 bases and J 7 bases; nucleotides not matched to a gene: 9. This CDR3 is 17 amino acids long. CDR3 bases: TGCGCCAGCAGCCAAGATAGGCTAGCGGGGGTTAAGAATGAGCAGTTCTTC. It specifies CASSQDRLAGVKNEQFF.

This clonotype was observed at least ten times. The V call is TRBV10-3, the J call TRBJ1-2; no reliable D call. Deletions cut 1 base from V and 2 bases from J, with 5 bases between. The CDR3 runs 13 residues. Per the germline V gene, CDR1 is ENHRY and CDR2 is SYGVKD. CDR3 region: CAISEFSNYGYTF. The DNA for the CDR3 is TGTGCCATCAGTGAGTTTAGCAACTATGGCTACACCTTC.